This is a list of T cell receptor beta chains from one sample in a study of shared clonotypes between healthy human individuals. Libraries were prepared by immunoSEQ multiplex PCR; TCRdb keeps only in-frame clonotypes and omits some of them. The sample lists around 2,000,000 clones, more than 85% occurring once. What was sequenced was naive CD8+ T cells from PBMCs. Receptors were obtained from a man aged 18 to 35 in good health. Some clones in this sample may be carry-over from other donors' samples. CDR3s include the opening cysteine and the closing phenylalanine or tryptophan. The order of the fields is D gene, V gene, J gene, clone size, CDR3 DNA, CDR3 protein. D genes are given only for firm matches. Not all rows give a size; the values are once, few, many and, for expanded clones, a class.

>TRBD1|TRBV27|TRBJ2-5|NA
TGTGCCAGCAAGGGGGCGAAGACCCAGTACTTC
CASKGAKTQYF
>NA|TRBV5-1|TRBJ2-7|NA
TGCGCCAGCAGAGACACTCGCGGGGACGAGCAGTACTTC
CASRDTRGDEQYF
>TRBD1|TRBV27|TRBJ1-1|NA
TGTGCCAGCAGTCAAGGGGGCGTCACTGAAGCTTTCTTT
CASSQGGVTEAFF
>TRBD2|TRBV19|TRBJ2-1|once
TGTGCCACTGAGGGGACTAGCGGGAGCTTGGGCTACAATGAGCAGTTCTTC
CATEGTSGSLGYNEQFF
>TRBD1|TRBV6-1|TRBJ2-7|NA
TGTGCCAGCAGTGATTTCGGGACAGATTCCTACGAGCAGTACTTC
CASSDFGTDSYEQYF
>NA|TRBV6-5|TRBJ2-3|NA
TGTGCCAGCAGTTACGGCCAGAGCACAGATACGCAGTATTTT
CASSYGQSTDTQYF
>NA|TRBV10-3|TRBJ1-5|NA
TGTGCCATCAGTGATGTAGGGGTTTACAATCAGCCCCAGCATTTT
CAISDVGVYNQPQHF
>NA|TRBV9|TRBJ1-2|NA
TGTGCCAGCAGCGACCCCCCCAGAGGGCGAGGCTATGGCTACACCTTC
CASSDPPRGRGYGYTF
>NA|TRBV7-9|TRBJ2-7|NA
TGTGCCAGCAGCTTAGGACCGTACGAGAGCTACGAGCAGTACTTC
CASSLGPYESYEQYF
>NA|TRBV19|TRBJ2-7|NA
TGTGCCAGTAGTATAAGGGGGGGAGGAGGGGACGAGCAGTACTTC
CASSIRGGGGDEQYF
>NA|TRBV19|TRBJ2-7|NA
TGTGCCAGTAGTATGGTGGCAGCCTACGAGCAGTACTTC
CASSMVAAYEQYF
>NA|TRBV5-6|TRBJ1-3|NA
TGTGCCAGCAGCTTTGTGGGGAGCCCACGAAACACCATATATTTT
CASSFVGSPRNTIYF
>TRBD1|TRBV5-6|TRBJ2-2|NA
TGTGCCAGCAGCTGGGACAGGTCCACCGGGGAGCTGTTTTTT
CASSWDRSTGELFF
>TRBD1|TRBV6-9|TRBJ2-1|NA
TGTGCCAGCAGGACCTGGGACAGGCAGAATGAGCAGTTCTTC
CASRTWDRQNEQFF
>TRBD1|TRBV10-3|TRBJ2-5|NA
TGTGCCATCAGGGCCGCGACGACAGGGGGACAAGAGACCCAGTACTTC
CAIRAATTGGQETQYF
>NA|TRBV19|TRBJ1-2|NA
TGTGCCACCAACCCGCCGGACAACTATGGCTACACCTTC
CATNPPDNYGYTF
>TRBD1|TRBV5-5|TRBJ2-7|NA
TGTGCCAGCAGCTTGGACTCGGACAGGGTTTACGAGCAGTACTTC
CASSLDSDRVYEQYF
>NA|TRBV7-2|TRBJ1-1|NA
TGTGCCAGCAGCTATACATCGGAGTTGAACACTGAAGCTTTCTTT
CASSYTSELNTEAFF
>NA|TRBV16|TRBJ1-4|NA
TGTGCCAGCAGCCATGGGGGACCTAATGAAAAACTGTTTTTT
CASSHGGPNEKLFF
>NA|TRBV4-3|TRBJ2-5|NA
TGCGCCAGCAGCCAAGATCTCGGCCCGGCCGGGGTAGAGACCCAGTACTTC
CASSQDLGPAGVETQYF
>NA|TRBV2|TRBJ2-1|NA
TGTGCCAGCAGTTCCTCACGGTACAATGAGCAGTTCTTC
CASSSSRYNEQFF
>TRBD2|TRBV11-1|TRBJ2-7|NA
TGTGCCAGCAGCCGAACTAGCGGGAGACCTAATACCTACGAGCAGTACTTC
CASSRTSGRPNTYEQYF
>NA|TRBV9|TRBJ1-1|NA
TGTGCCAGCAGCCTACGGGACATAACGACTGAAGCTTTCTTT
CASSLRDITTEAFF
>NA|TRBV9|TRBJ1-1|NA
TGTGCCAGCAGCGTTGGGCAGATTAACACTGAAGCTTTCTTT
CASSVGQINTEAFF
>TRBD1|TRBV7-2|TRBJ2-7|NA
TGTGCCAGCAGCTTAGGGGCAGGGGGCGGCGAGCAGTACTTC
CASSLGAGGGEQYF